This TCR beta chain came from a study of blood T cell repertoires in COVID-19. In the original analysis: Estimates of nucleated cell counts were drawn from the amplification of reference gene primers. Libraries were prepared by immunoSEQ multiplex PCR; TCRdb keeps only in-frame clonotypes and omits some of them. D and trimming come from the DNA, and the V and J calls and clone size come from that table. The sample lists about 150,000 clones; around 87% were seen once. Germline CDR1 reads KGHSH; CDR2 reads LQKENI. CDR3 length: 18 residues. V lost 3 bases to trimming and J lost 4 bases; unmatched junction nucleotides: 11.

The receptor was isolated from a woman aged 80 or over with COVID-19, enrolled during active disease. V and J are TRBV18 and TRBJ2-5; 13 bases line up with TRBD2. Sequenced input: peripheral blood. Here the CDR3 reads CASSPSLAGGPLGETQYF. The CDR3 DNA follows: TGTGCCAGCTCACCCTCACTAGCGGGAGGGCCGTTGGGAGAGACCCAGTACTTC.